Given below is one T cell receptor (beta chain) in context. The antigen remains undetermined. Reverse transcribing all isolated RNA meant expressed TCRB transcripts were sequenced. Each sample of naive, central memory or regulatory T cells had, on average, approximately 3.5 million reads. Profiled with immunoSEQ multiplex PCR; TCRdb holds only in-frame clones, not every one. Found here are around 160,000 clones, around 63% of them singletons; the top ten hold roughly 0.089%. This sample is part of a study of beta chain features in type 1 diabetes. Study-wide findings and caveats: More deletions and fewer insertions at VDJ junctions were seen in type 1 diabetes patients. Any PCR bias toward short templates would affect both groups alike. Type 1 diabetes patients had moderately but significantly shorter TCRB CDR3s in all four CD4+ subsets.

The V end was cut by 3 bases, the J end by 11 bases, with 17 bases between. The CDR3 spans 13 residues. Looked up from germline, CDR1 is SGHDT and CDR2 is YYEEEE. Central memory, naive, regulatory and stem cell-like memory CD4+ cells were sorted by CD45RO/CCR7/CD25/CD127/CD95/CD27. The V and J genes are TRBV5-6 and TRBJ1-1; D is undetermined. Sequenced: naive CD4+ T cells from blood. The sequence was collected from a young man with type 1 diabetes. The CDR3 nucleotides read TGTGCCAGCAGCTACCCCTCTTGGGGAGATGCTTTCTTT. This encodes CASSYPSWGDAFF.